These T cell receptor beta chains were read from a single sample in a study of blood T cell repertoires in COVID-19. Sequencing used immunoSEQ multiplex PCR; TCRdb keeps in-frame clones, though not all of them. The sample yields roughly 270,000 clones, almost 85% seen once. The specimen sequenced was peripheral blood. These receptors all stem from a middle-aged man with active or convalescent COVID-19. The CDR3 runs from the conserved cysteine through the conserved F or W. Each record gives: D gene, clone size, V gene, J gene, CDR3 protein, CDR3 DNA. The D gene is left open where the match is weak. Rows give clone size only sometimes, using once, few, many, or a class for an expanded clone.

.,.,TRBV29-1,TRBJ1-1,CSVPGRTGTEAFF,TGCAGCGTCCCAGGGAGGACGGGCACTGAAGCTTTCTTT
TRBD1,.,TRBV7-2,TRBJ2-7,CASSQGAGGYEQYF,TGTGCCAGCAGCCAGGGGGCAGGGGGTTACGAGCAGTACTTC
TRBD1,.,TRBV5-4,TRBJ2-7,CASSHTKDRPRGGEQYF,TGTGCCAGCAGCCATACCAAGGACAGGCCACGTGGGGGCGAGCAGTACTTC
.,.,TRBV5-1,TRBJ2-1,CASSLGLKQFF,TGCGCCAGCAGCTTGGGACTAAAGCAGTTCTTC
TRBD1,once,TRBV25-1,TRBJ1-2,CASRGDRGGYGYTF,TGTGCCAGCAGGGGGGACAGGGGAGGCTATGGCTACACCTTC
TRBD1,.,TRBV7-3,TRBJ2-3,CASSLTAHRGDTQYF,TGTGCCAGCAGCTTAACGGCTCACAGGGGAGATACGCAGTATTTT
.,.,TRBV5-6,TRBJ2-3,CASSQLGTVTDTQYF,TGTGCCAGCAGCCAACTAGGTACCGTCACAGATACGCAGTATTTT
.,.,TRBV18,TRBJ1-1,CASSLRQAPAFF,TGTGCCAGCTCATTACGACAGGCTCCAGCTTTCTTT
TRBD1,.,TRBV18,TRBJ1-2,CASSATGGSNYGYTF,TGTGCCAGCTCAGCGACAGGGGGCTCTAACTATGGCTACACCTTC
TRBD2,.,TRBV5-4,TRBJ2-5,CASSLTEGGWSETQYF,TGTGCCAGCAGCTTGACCGAGGGAGGGTGGAGTGAGACCCAGTACTTC
.,.,TRBV5-1,TRBJ1-3,CAVSLPSGNTIYF,TGCGCCGTTTCTCTTCCCTCTGGAAACACCATATATTTT
TRBD2,.,TRBV4-1,TRBJ2-2,CASSQGSWTSGRKTGELFF,TGCGCCAGCAGCCAGGGTTCTTGGACTAGCGGGAGGAAGACCGGGGAGCTGTTTTTT
.,.,TRBV10-3,TRBJ2-2,CATSSAADTGELFF,TGTGCCACATCTAGCGCGGCGGACACCGGGGAGCTGTTTTTT
.,.,TRBV12-3/TRBV12-4,TRBJ1-3,CASSVAENTIYF,TGTGCCAGCAGCGTAGCCGAGAACACCATATATTTT
TRBD1,.,TRBV6-6,TRBJ2-2,CASSRGQGAGELFF,TGTGCCAGCAGTCGAGGACAGGGCGCCGGGGAGCTGTTTTTT
TRBD1,once,TRBV18,TRBJ2-7,CASSLDRLYEQYF,TGTGCCAGCTCGTTGGACAGGCTATACGAGCAGTACTTC
.,.,TRBV19,TRBJ1-5,CASSKSASWGDQPQHF,TGTGCCAGTAGTAAATCCGCCTCGTGGGGGGATCAGCCCCAGCATTTT
TRBD2,.,TRBV5-1,TRBJ2-3,CASSSSGEGDTQYF,TGCGCCAGCAGCTCTAGCGGGGAGGGGGATACGCAGTATTTT
TRBD1,.,TRBV9,TRBJ2-1,CASSVSTGAVNEQFF,TGTGCCAGCAGCGTTTCGACAGGGGCTGTCAATGAGCAGTTCTTC
.,.,TRBV7-9,TRBJ2-1,CASSFSQLYNEQFF,TGTGCCAGCAGCTTCTCTCAACTTTACAATGAGCAGTTCTTC
.,few,TRBV7-9,TRBJ2-7,CASSLGTSFQYF,TGTGCCAGCAGCTTAGGCACTTCTTTCCAGTACTTC
.,.,TRBV7-2,TRBJ1-2,CASSFLQGDGYTF,TGTGCCAGCAGCTTTTTACAGGGCGATGGCTACACCTTC
TRBD1,.,TRBV7-9,TRBJ1-2,CASSPSGQGASGYTF,TGTGCCAGCAGCCCCTCGGGACAGGGGGCGTCAGGCTACACCTTC
TRBD1,.,TRBV7-3,TRBJ2-2,CASKQGAHTGELFF,TGTGCCAGCAAACAGGGGGCTCACACCGGGGAGCTGTTTTTT
TRBD2,.,TRBV24-1,TRBJ2-2,CATSDPKLAGGEDTGELFF,TGTGCCACCAGTGACCCAAAACTAGCGGGAGGGGAAGATACCGGGGAGCTGTTTTTT
TRBD2,.,TRBV2,TRBJ2-1,CASMALAGEYIF,TGTGCCAGCATGGCCTTAGCGGGAGAATATATCTTC
.,.,TRBV2,TRBJ2-5,CASSELAGPLQETQYF,TGTGCCAGCAGTGAACTGGCAGGGCCCCTCCAAGAGACCCAGTACTTC
.,.,TRBV11-2,TRBJ2-2,CASSPQGPGELFF,TGTGCCAGCAGCCCCCAGGGGCCCGGGGAGCTGTTTTTT
TRBD2,.,TRBV3-1/TRBV3-2,TRBJ2-3,CASSSGGGRPLTDTQYF,TGTGCCAGCAGCTCGGGGGGCGGGAGGCCTCTCACAGATACGCAGTATTTT
TRBD1,.,TRBV6-4,TRBJ1-2,CASSQTGGIGYTF,TGTGCCAGCAGTCAGACAGGGGGTATTGGCTACACCTTC
.,.,TRBV12-3/TRBV12-4,TRBJ2-1,CASSFEIGQFF,TGTGCCAGCAGTTTCGAGATTGGGCAGTTCTTC
TRBD1,.,TRBV4-1,TRBJ2-6,CASSQEGDRGFSGANVLTF,TGCGCCAGCAGCCAAGAAGGGGACAGGGGATTTTCTGGGGCCAACGTCCTGACTTTC
.,once,TRBV6-1,TRBJ1-3,CASGERGNTIYF,TGTGCCAGCGGTGAGAGGGGAAACACCATATATTTT
.,.,TRBV10-3,TRBJ1-1,CAIRREPYDTEAFF,TGTGCCATCAGGAGAGAGCCGTATGACACTGAAGCTTTCTTT
TRBD2,.,TRBV7-8,TRBJ2-1,CASQLGGSGMYNEQFF,TGTGCCAGTCAGCTTGGAGGTAGCGGGATGTACAATGAGCAGTTCTTC
.,.,TRBV7-2,TRBJ2-4,CASSYGVAKNIQYF,TGTGCCAGCAGCTATGGAGTAGCCAAAAACATTCAGTACTTC
TRBD1,.,TRBV28,TRBJ2-5,CASSYIGQGPYQETQYF,TGTGCCAGCAGTTACATCGGACAGGGGCCTTACCAAGAGACCCAGTACTTC
.,.,TRBV4-2,TRBJ1-5,CASSQDRNSNQPQHF,TGTGCCAGCAGCCAAGACAGGAATAGCAATCAGCCCCAGCATTTT
TRBD1,few,TRBV10-3,TRBJ1-2,CAISDSTRGHGYTF,TGTGCCATCAGTGACTCGACCAGGGGGCATGGCTACACCTTC
TRBD2,.,TRBV6-4,TRBJ2-3,CASSVGLAGSDTQYF,TGTGCCAGCAGTGTCGGACTAGCGGGATCAGATACGCAGTATTTT
TRBD1,.,TRBV6-5,TRBJ1-4,CASSRDRADEKLFF,TGTGCCAGCAGTAGGGACAGGGCGGATGAAAAACTGTTTTTT
.,.,TRBV5-4,TRBJ1-2,CASSRTAFGYGYTF,TGTGCCAGCAGCCGGACAGCCTTTGGCTATGGCTACACCTTC
.,.,TRBV6-1,TRBJ1-1,CASSEELGGRNTEAFF,TGTGCCAGCAGTGAAGAGCTCGGGGGAAGGAACACTGAAGCTTTCTTT
.,.,TRBV5-1,TRBJ1-1,CASSLQGMWNTEAFF,TGCGCCAGCAGCTTGCAGGGGATGTGGAACACTGAAGCTTTCTTT
TRBD1,.,TRBV18,TRBJ1-1,CASSSQGDTEAFF,TGTGCCAGCTCATCGCAGGGGGACACTGAAGCTTTCTTT
.,.,TRBV28,TRBJ1-3,CASSTAGEGRNTIYF,TGTGCCAGCTCAACCGCCGGGGAAGGTAGAAACACCATATATTTT
TRBD1,.,TRBV5-4,TRBJ1-1,CASSLAGQGWKAFF,TGTGCCAGCAGCTTGGCCGGACAGGGGTGGAAGGCTTTCTTT
.,.,TRBV28,TRBJ1-2,CASSSQGLGANYGYTF,TGTGCCAGCAGCTCGCAGGGACTTGGAGCTAACTATGGCTACACCTTC
TRBD1,.,TRBV28,TRBJ1-4,CASSLNRGSMFF,TGTGCCAGCAGTTTGAACAGGGGTTCGATGTTTTTT
.,.,TRBV5-1,TRBJ1-4,CASSWRAGEGEKLFF,TGCGCCAGCAGCTGGAGAGCAGGGGAGGGTGAAAAACTGTTTTTT
.,.,TRBV1,TRBJ1-6,CTSSQGTYNSPLHF,TGCACCAGCAGCCAGGGCACCTATAATTCACCCCTCCACTTT
.,.,TRBV6-2/TRBV6-3,TRBJ2-3,CASSFSGRGTDTQYF,TGTGCCAGCAGTTTTAGCGGAAGGGGAACAGATACGCAGTATTTT
.,.,TRBV19,TRBJ1-5,CASSIALPNQPQHF,TGTGCCAGTAGTATAGCACTCCCCAATCAGCCCCAGCATTTT
.,.,TRBV27,TRBJ1-5,CASSLSGPGRQPQHF,TGTGCCAGCAGTTTAAGCGGACCGGGGAGGCAGCCCCAGCATTTT
.,.,TRBV6-5,TRBJ1-2,CATSRTLNYGYTF,TGTGCCACAAGCAGGACACTGAACTATGGCTACACCTTC